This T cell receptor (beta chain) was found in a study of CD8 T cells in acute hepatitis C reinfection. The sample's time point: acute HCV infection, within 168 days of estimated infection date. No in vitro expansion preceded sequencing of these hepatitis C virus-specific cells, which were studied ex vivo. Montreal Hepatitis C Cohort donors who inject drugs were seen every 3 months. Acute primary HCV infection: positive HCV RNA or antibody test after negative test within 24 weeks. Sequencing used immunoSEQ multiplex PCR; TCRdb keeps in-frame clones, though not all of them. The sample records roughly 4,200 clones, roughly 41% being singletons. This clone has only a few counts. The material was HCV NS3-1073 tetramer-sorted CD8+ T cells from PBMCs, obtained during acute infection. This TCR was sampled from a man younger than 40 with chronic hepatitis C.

CDR3 bases: TGTGCCAGCAGTAACCGGGACAAGAACACTGAAGCTTTCTTT. Protein: CASSNRDKNTEAFF. This chain links TRBV6-4 with TRBJ1-1, with D possibly TRBD1 on 6 matching bases. V was shortened by 5 bases and J by 1 base, with 11 bases between the two germline ends. This CDR3 spans 14 amino acids. In germline, CDR1 is MRHNA, CDR2 SNTAGT.